A single T cell receptor (beta chain) is shown here with its context. Its antigen is currently unknown. The sample comes from a study of OX40 agonist ivuxolimab in advanced cancers. Study background: One patient with hepatocellular carcinoma and two with cutaneous melanoma, three in all, had partial responses. Regarding the study as a whole: On average, CD8+ T cells had more expanded clones than CD4+. There was clonal expansion of CD4+ and CD8+ blood T cells by week 6 at 0.1 to 3.0 mg/kg.

Sequencing was performed with immunoSEQ multiplex PCR; in TCRdb, only in-frame clones are kept and a portion is missing. This sample has about 18,000 clones, with about 80% found just once. Blood sampling took place at baseline, cycle 4 day 1, and cycle 7 day 1. V was clipped by 0 bases and J by 1 base, with 11 bases between them. The CDR3 runs 16 residues. Germline CDR1 reads SGDLS; CDR2 reads YYNGEE. The receptor was isolated from an adult with an advanced solid tumor such as melanoma, head and neck, liver or kidney cancer. This chain connects TRBV9 to TRBJ1-3; no reliable D call. The material was CD4+ or CD8+ T cells sorted from blood, obtained in a trial of the OX40 agonist ivuxolimab. The CDR3 coding sequence is TGTGCCAGCAGCGTAGAGGATCCGATTTCTGGAAACACCATATATTTT. It yields the protein CASSVEDPISGNTIYF.